This TCR beta chain was recorded in a study of T cell changes during pregnancy in multiple sclerosis. Measured with immunoSEQ multiplex PCR; TCRdb has only the in-frame clones, and not every one. The data contain roughly 50,000 clones, around 87% of them singletons. CDR3 length: 14 residues. CDR1 is MNHEY and CDR2 is SMNVEV in the germline V gene (reference sequence). Trimming took 7 bases from V and 0 from J; bases not matched to a gene: 4. The source is a female donor with multiple sclerosis, enrolled in a pregnancy study. This chain links TRBV27 with TRBJ2-3; TRBD2 aligns across 7 bases. The specimen comprised CD8+ T cells from peripheral blood mononuclear cells, sampled in the second trimester of pregnancy. The CDR3 loop is CASTTGGSTDTQYF. CDR3 in DNA: TGTGCCAGCACCACGGGGGGTAGCACAGATACGCAGTATTTT.